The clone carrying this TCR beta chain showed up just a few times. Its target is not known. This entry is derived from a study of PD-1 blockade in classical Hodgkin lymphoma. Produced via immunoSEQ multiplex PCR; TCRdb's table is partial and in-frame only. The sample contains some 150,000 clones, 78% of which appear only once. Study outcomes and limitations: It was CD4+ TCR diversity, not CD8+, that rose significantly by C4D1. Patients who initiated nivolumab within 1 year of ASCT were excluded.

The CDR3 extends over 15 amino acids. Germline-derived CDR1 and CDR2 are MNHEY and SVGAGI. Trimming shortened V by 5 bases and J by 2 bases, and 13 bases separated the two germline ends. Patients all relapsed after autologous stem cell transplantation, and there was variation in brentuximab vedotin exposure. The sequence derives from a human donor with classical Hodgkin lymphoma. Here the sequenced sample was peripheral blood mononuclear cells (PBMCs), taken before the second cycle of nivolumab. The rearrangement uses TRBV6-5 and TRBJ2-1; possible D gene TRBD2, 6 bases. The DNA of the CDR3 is TGTGCCAGCAGTATAGCCGGGACTCCCTACAATGAGCAGTTCTTC. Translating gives CASSIAGTPYNEQFF.